This is a list of T cell receptor beta chains from one sample in a study of response to subunit inactivated influenza vaccine. TCRdb reprocessed the RT-PCR reads via MiXCR and lists one record per CDR3 protein. The sample lists about 780,000 distinct CDR3 sequences, less than 20% seen once, with 9.5% to 13% in the top ten. The sample consisted of PBMCs from blood, taken 5 days after vaccination. These TCRs come from a man aged 45 to 65 who received an inactivated influenza vaccine. The CDR3 runs from the conserved cysteine through the conserved F or W. D genes are given only for firm matches. Clone size appears in some rows only: once, few, many, or a class for an expanded clone.

cdr3_length	clone_size	j_call	d_call	v_call	cdr3_aa	cdr3_nt
16	many	TRBJ1-1	.	TRBV7-2	CASSLADLGQNTEAFF	TGTGCCAGCAGCTTAGCCGATCTGGGTCAGAACACTGAAGCTTTCTTT
13	.	TRBJ2-7	.	TRBV7-9	CASSTGTHYEQYF	TGTGCCAGCAGCACCGGGACACACTACGAGCAGTACTTC
15	few	TRBJ1-1	.	TRBV5-1	CASSLGGALNTEAFF	TGCGCCAGCAGCTTGGGGGGAGCCCTGAACACTGAAGCTTTCTTT
19	.	TRBJ2-5	TRBD2	TRBV4-2	CASSQDPLNGTSGRETQYF	TGTGCCAGCAGCCAAGATCCCCTTAACGGGACTAGCGGGAGAGAGACCCAGTACTTC
13	.	TRBJ2-3	TRBD2	TRBV6-6	CATKTSGRDTQYF	TGTGCCACCAAGACTAGCGGTAGAGATACGCAGTATTTT
13	.	TRBJ1-3	.	TRBV5-8	CASSWKGGNTIYF	TGTGCCAGCAGCTGGAAAGGTGGAAACACCATATATTTT
16	many	TRBJ2-7	TRBD2	TRBV7-9	CASSSPTSGTNYEQYF	TGTGCCAGCAGCTCACCGACTAGCGGGACCAACTACGAGCAGTACTTC
17	.	TRBJ2-3	TRBD2	TRBV9	CASSVGSSSGTADTQYF	TGTGCCAGCAGCGTAGGGAGCTCTAGCGGGACCGCGGATACGCAGTATTTT
15	many	TRBJ2-3	.	TRBV5-1	CASSLGAATVDTQYF	TGCGCCAGCAGCTTGGGGGCGGCAACGGTTGATACGCAGTATTTT
15	.	TRBJ1-4	.	TRBV4-2	CASSQEGDTDEKLFF	TGTGCCAGCAGCCAAGAAGGAGATACAGATGAAAAACTGTTTTTT
14	.	TRBJ2-2	.	TRBV15	CATSREANTGELFF	TGTGCCACCAGCAGAGAGGCGAACACCGGGGAGCTGTTTTTT
13	.	TRBJ2-7	.	TRBV10-3	CAISANRDYEQYF	TGTGCCATCAGTGCGAACAGGGACTACGAGCAGTACTTC
15	few	TRBJ2-3	.	TRBV7-2	CASSTSGTSTDTQYF	TGTGCCAGCAGCACCTCCGGGACTAGCACAGATACGCAGTATTTT
17	few	TRBJ2-1	TRBD2	TRBV13	CASSLGASGGSYNEQFF	TGTGCCAGCAGCTTGGGGGCTAGCGGGGGTTCCTACAATGAGCAGTTCTTC
16	few	TRBJ2-7	.	TRBV4-2	CASSQDGIDRTYEQYF	TGTGCCAGCAGCCAAGATGGGATCGACAGGACCTACGAGCAGTACTTC
11	.	TRBJ2-1	TRBD2	TRBV20-1	CSAPSGRGQFF	TGCAGTGCTCCGTCCGGGAGGGGGCAGTTCTTC
17	few	TRBJ2-1	TRBD2	TRBV7-2	CASSLVGTSGTYNEQFF	TGTGCCAGCAGCTTAGTCGGGACTAGCGGGACATACAATGAGCAGTTCTTC
18	.	TRBJ1-1	.	TRBV6-5	CASSYSRGMGGRITEAFF	TGTGCCAGCAGTTACTCGAGGGGTATGGGGGGGCGAATCACTGAAGCTTTCTTT
14	many	TRBJ2-2	.	TRBV5-1	CASSLGHDTGELFF	TGCGCCAGCAGCTTGGGCCACGACACCGGGGAGCTGTTTTTT
11	.	TRBJ2-5	.	TRBV20-1	CSASGVWGPYF	TGCAGTGCTAGTGGGGTTTGGGGCCCGTACTTC
13	.	TRBJ2-3	TRBD2	TRBV29-1	CSGERDSTDTQYF	TGCAGCGGGGAGCGGGACAGCACAGATACGCAGTATTTT
15	.	TRBJ2-2	.	TRBV6-5	CASSYYVSNTGELFF	TGTGCCAGCAGTTACTATGTCTCGAACACCGGGGAGCTGTTTTTT
14	few	TRBJ2-2	.	TRBV20-1	CSAGGQGNTGELFF	TGCAGTGCTGGGGGACAAGGGAACACCGGGGAGCTGTTTTTT
17	many	TRBJ2-3	TRBD2	TRBV12-3/TRBV12-4	CASSLETSGGRADTQYF	TGTGCCAGCAGTTTGGAAACTAGCGGGGGGAGAGCAGATACGCAGTATTTT
13	few	TRBJ2-3	.	TRBV11-3	CASSSRHPDTQYF	TGTGCCAGCAGCTCTAGACATCCAGATACGCAGTATTTT
18	few	TRBJ2-5	TRBD2	TRBV11-2	CASSLVPGLAGGRETQYF	TGTGCCAGCAGCTTAGTTCCGGGACTAGCGGGGGGTAGGGAGACCCAGTACTTC
16	.	TRBJ2-1	TRBD2	TRBV4-2	CASSQEPGLGYNEQFF	TGTGCCAGCAGCCAAGAACCGGGACTAGGATATAATGAGCAGTTCTTC
15	few	TRBJ2-1	TRBD2	TRBV7-3	CASSLVSAGVREQFF	TGTGCCAGCAGCCTCGTATCAGCGGGAGTCCGGGAGCAGTTCTTC
16	.	TRBJ2-7	.	TRBV3-1	CASSQETGRVSYEQYF	TGTGCCAGCAGCCAAGAAACAGGGAGGGTCTCCTACGAGCAGTACTTC
17	few	TRBJ2-5	TRBD2	TRBV12-3/TRBV12-4	CASSFFWSGTSQETQYF	TGTGCCAGCAGTTTCTTCTGGTCCGGGACTAGTCAAGAGACCCAGTACTTC
15	.	TRBJ2-3	TRBD2	TRBV10-3	CAIRFERGHTDTQYF	TGTGCCATCAGGTTCGAGCGGGGCCACACAGATACGCAGTATTTT
15	.	TRBJ2-5	.	TRBV5-4	CASSLRQGVGETQYF	TGTGCCAGCAGCTTGCGTCAGGGCGTGGGGGAGACCCAGTACTTC
15	.	TRBJ2-6	.	TRBV7-2	CASSLGGHRANVLTF	TGTGCCAGCAGCTTAGGTGGACATCGGGCCAACGTCCTGACTTTC
18	.	TRBJ2-3	TRBD2	TRBV20-1	CSARDKVGSGLDRDTQYF	TGCAGTGCTAGAGATAAAGTGGGGTCGGGACTAGATAGAGATACGCAGTATTTT
15	.	TRBJ2-3	TRBD2	TRBV5-1	CASRIAGGSTDTQYF	TGCGCCAGCAGGATAGCGGGGGGTTCCACAGATACGCAGTATTTT